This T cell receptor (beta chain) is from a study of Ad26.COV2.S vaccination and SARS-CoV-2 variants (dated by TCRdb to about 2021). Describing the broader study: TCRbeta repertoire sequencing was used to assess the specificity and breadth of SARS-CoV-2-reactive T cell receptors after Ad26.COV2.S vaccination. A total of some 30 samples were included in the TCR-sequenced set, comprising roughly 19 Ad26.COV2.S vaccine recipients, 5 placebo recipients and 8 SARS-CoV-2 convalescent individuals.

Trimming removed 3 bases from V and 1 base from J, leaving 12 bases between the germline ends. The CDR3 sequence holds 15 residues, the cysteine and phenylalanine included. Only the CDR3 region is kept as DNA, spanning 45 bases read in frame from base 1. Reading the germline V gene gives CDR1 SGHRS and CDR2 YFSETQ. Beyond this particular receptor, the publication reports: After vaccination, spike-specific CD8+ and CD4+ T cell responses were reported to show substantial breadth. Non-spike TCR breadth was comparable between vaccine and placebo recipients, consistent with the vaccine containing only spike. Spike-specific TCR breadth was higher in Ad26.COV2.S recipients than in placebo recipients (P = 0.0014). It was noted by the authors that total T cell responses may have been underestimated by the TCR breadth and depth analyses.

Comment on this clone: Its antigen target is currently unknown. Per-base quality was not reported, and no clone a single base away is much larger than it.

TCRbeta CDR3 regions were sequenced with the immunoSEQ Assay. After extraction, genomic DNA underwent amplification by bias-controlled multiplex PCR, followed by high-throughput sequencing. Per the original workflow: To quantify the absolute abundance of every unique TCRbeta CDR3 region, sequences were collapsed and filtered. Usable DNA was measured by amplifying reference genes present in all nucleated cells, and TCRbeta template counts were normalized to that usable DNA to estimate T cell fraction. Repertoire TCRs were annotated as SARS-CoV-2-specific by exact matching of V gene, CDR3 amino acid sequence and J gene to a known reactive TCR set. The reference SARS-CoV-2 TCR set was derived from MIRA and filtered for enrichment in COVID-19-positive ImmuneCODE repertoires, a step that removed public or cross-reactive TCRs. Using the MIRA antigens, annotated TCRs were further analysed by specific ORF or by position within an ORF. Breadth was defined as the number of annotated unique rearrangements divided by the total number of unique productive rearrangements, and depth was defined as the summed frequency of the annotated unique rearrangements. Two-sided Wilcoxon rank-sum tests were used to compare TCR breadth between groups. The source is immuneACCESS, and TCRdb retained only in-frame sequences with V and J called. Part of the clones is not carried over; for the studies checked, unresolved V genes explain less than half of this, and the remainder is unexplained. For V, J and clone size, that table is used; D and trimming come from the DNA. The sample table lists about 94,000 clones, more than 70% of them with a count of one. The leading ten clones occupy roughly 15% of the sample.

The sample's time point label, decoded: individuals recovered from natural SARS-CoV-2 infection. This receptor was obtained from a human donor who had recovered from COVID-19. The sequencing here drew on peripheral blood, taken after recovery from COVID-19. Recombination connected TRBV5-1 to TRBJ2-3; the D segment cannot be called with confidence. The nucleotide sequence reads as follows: TGCGCCAGCAGCTCCTGGGTTACCGGCACAGATACGCAGTATTTT. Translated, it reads CASSSWVTGTDTQYF.